These 2 T cell receptor beta chains share one sample of origin, sequenced in a study of T cell responses to AZD1222 COVID-19 vaccine. The repertoire was sequenced with immunoSEQ multiplex PCR; TCRdb's copy has only in-frame clones and lacks some. The sample has roughly 100,000 clones, approximately 87% seen once. The source was peripheral blood, collected 28 days after the second AZD1222 dose. Receptors originate from an adult who received the AZD1222 COVID-19 vaccine.

The rearrangement joins TRBV6-5 to TRBJ2-7, with D perhaps given as TRBD1 or TRBD2 (6 bases each). Germline V CDR1 and CDR2: MNHEY, SVGAGI. V lost 7 bases to trimming and J lost 0 bases, with 13 bases between them. The CDR3 runs 14 residues. CDR3 coding DNA: TGTGCCAGCACCCCCCCGGGGGCCTCCTACGAGCAGTACTTC. Translation: CASTPPGASYEQYF.

The gene calls are TRBV6-5 and TRBJ2-7, with 7 bases aligning to TRBD1. CDR1 and CDR2 (germline): MNHEY, SVGAGI. V was clipped by 6 bases and J by 1 base; unmatched bases: 9. This CDR3 comprises 15 residues. Here the CDR3 reads CASRQQGSGSYEQYF. DNA for the CDR3: TGTGCCAGCAGACAACAGGGGTCGGGGTCCTACGAGCAGTACTTC.